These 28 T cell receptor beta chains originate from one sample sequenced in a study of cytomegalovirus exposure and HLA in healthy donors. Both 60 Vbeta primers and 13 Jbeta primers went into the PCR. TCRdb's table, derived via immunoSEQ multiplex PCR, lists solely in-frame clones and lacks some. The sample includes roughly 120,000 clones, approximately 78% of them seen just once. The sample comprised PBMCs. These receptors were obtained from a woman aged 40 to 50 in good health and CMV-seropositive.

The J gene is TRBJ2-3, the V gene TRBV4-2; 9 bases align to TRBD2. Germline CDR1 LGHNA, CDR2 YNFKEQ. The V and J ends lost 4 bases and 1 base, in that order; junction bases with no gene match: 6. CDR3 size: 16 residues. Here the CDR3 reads CASSPSGGWGTDTQYF. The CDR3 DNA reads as TGTGCCAGCAGCCCGAGCGGGGGGTGGGGCACAGATACGCAGTATTTT.

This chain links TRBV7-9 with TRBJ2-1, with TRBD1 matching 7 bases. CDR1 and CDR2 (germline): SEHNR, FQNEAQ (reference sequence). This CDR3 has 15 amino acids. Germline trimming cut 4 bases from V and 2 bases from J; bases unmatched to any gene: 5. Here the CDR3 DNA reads TGTGCCAGCAGCTCCCTAGGGGGCCCCTACAATGAGCAGTTCTTC. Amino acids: CASSSLGGPYNEQFF.

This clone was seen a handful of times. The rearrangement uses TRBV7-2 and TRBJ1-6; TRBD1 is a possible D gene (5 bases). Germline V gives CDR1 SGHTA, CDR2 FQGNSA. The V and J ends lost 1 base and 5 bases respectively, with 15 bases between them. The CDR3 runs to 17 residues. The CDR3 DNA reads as TGTGCCAGCAGCTTAGAGGGGCCCTCAGCCCATAATTCACCCCTCCACTTT. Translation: CASSLEGPSAHNSPLHF.

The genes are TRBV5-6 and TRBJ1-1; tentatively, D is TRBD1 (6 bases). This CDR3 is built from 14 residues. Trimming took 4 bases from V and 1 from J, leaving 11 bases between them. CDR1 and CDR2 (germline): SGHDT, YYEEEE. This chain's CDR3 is CASSRDMRNTEAFF. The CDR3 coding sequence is TGTGCCAGCAGCCGGGACATGCGGAACACTGAAGCTTTCTTT.

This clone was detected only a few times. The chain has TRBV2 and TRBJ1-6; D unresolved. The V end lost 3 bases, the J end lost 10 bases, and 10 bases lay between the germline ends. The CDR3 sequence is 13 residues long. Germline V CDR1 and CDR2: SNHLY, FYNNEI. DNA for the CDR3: TGTGCCAGCAGTGATGAGGTTCTATCACCCCTCCACTTT. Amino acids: CASSDEVLSPLHF.

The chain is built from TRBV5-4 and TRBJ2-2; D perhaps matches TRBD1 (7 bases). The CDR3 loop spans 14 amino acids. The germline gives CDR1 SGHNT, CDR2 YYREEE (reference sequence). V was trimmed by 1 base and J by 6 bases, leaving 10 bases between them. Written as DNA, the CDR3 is TGTGCCAGCAGCTTGCAGGGGGGCCCCGGGGAGCTGTTTTTT. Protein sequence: CASSLQGGPGELFF.

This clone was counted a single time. The CDR3 loop reads CASSSTGQGNEKLFF. The DNA of the CDR3 is TGTGCCAGCAGTTCTACGGGACAGGGGAATGAAAAACTGTTTTTT. The chain is built from TRBV2 and TRBJ1-4; TRBD1 matches at 10 bases. CDR3 length: 15 amino acids. The V gene end was trimmed by 5 bases and the J gene end by 5 bases; junction bases not matched to a gene: 5. CDR1 SNHLY and CDR2 FYNNEI come from the germline V gene.

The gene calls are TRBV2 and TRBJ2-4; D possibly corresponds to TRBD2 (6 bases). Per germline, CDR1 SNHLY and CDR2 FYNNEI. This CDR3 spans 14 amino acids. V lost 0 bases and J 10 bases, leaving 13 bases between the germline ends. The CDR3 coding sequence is TGTGCCAGCAGTGAAGCGGGACGCAGCGGGATTCAGTACTTC. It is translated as CASSEAGRSGIQYF. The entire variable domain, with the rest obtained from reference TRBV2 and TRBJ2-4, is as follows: EPEVTQTPSHQVTQMGQEVILRCVPISNHLYFYWYRQILGQKVEFLVSFYNNEISEKSEIFDDQFSVERPDGSNFTLKIRSTKLEDSAMYFCASSEAGRSGIQYFGAGTRLSVL.

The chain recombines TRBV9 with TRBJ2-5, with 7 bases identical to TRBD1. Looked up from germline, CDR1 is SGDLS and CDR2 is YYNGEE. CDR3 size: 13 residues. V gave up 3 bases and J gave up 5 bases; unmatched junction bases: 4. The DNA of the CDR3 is TGTGCCAGCAGCGAGACAGGGACGGAGACCCAGTACTTC. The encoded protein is CASSETGTETQYF.

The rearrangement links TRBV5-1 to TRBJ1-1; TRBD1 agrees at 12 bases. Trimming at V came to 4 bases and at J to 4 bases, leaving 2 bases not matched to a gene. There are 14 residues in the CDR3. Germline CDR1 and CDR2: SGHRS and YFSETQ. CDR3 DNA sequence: TGCGCCAGCAGCCTGGGACAGGGGGCCACTGAAGCTTTCTTT. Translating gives CASSLGQGATEAFF.

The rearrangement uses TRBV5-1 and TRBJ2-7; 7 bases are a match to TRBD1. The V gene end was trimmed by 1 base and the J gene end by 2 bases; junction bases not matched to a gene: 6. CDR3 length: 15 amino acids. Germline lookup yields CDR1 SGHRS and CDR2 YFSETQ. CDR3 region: CASSLLGTEAYEQYF. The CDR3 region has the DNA TGCGCCAGCAGCTTGCTAGGGACAGAAGCCTACGAGCAGTACTTC.

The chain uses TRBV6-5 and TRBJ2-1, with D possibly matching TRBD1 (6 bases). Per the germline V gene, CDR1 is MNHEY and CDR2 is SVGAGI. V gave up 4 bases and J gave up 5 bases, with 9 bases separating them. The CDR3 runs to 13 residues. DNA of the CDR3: TGTGCCAGCAGTTCCAACAGGGACAATGAGCAGTTCTTC. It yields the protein CASSSNRDNEQFF.

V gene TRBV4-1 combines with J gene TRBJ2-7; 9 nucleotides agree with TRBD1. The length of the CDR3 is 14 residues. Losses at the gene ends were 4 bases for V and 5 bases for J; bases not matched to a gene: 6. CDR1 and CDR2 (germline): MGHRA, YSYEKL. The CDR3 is CASSRGTGHNEQYF. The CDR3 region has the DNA TGCGCCAGCAGCCGCGGGACAGGGCACAACGAGCAGTACTTC.

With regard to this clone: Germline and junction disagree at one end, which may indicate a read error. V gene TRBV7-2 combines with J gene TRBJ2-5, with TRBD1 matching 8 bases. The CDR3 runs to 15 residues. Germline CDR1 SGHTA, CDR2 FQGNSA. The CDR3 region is CASGLAWTGWETQYF. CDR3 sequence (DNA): TGTGCCAGCGGCTTAGCCTGGACAGGGTGGGAGACCCAGTACTTC.

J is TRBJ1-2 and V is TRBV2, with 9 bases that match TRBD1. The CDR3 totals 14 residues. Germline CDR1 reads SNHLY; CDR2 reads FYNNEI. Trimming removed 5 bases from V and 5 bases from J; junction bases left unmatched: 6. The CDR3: CASSIVTGGYGYTF. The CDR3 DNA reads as TGTGCCAGCAGTATAGTGACAGGGGGGTATGGCTACACCTTC.

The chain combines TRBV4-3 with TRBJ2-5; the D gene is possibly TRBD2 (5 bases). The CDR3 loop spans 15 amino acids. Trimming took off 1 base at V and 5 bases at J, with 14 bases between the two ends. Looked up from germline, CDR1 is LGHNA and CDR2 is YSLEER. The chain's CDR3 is CASSQGETTRETQYF. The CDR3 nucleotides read TGCGCCAGCAGCCAAGGGGAGACTACGAGGGAGACCCAGTACTTC.

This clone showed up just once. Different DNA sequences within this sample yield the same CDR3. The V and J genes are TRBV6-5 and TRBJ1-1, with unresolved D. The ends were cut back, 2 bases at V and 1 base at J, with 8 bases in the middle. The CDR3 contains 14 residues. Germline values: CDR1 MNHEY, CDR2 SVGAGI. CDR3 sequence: CASSYEGWNTEAFF. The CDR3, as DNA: TGTGCCAGCAGTTACGAGGGCTGGAACACTGAAGCTTTCTTT.

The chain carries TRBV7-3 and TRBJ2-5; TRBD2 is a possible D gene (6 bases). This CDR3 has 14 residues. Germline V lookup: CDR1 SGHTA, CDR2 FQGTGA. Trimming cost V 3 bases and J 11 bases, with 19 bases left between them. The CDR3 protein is CASSFGRSSREQYF. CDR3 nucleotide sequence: TGTGCCAGCAGCTTTGGCCGTTCCTCTCGGGAGCAGTACTTC.

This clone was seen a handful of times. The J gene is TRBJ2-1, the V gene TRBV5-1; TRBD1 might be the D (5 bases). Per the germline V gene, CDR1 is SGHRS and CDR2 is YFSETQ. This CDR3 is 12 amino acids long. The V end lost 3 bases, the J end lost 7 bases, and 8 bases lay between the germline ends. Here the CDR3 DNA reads TGCGCCAGCAGCTGGACAAGTAATGAGCAGTTCTTC. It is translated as CASSWTSNEQFF.

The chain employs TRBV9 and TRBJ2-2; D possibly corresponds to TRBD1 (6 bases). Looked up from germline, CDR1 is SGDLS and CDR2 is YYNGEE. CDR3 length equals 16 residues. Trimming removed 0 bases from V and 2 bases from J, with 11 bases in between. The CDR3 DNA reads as TGTGCCAGCAGCGTAGGCTGGGGGCCAAACACCGGGGAGCTGTTTTTT. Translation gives CASSVGWGPNTGELFF. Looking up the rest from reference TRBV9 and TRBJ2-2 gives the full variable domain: DSGVTQTPKHLITATGQRVTLRCSPRSGDLSVYWYQQSLDQGLQFLIQYYNGEERAKGNILERFSAQQFPDLHSELNLSSLELGDSALYFCASSVGWGPNTGELFFGEGSRLTVL.

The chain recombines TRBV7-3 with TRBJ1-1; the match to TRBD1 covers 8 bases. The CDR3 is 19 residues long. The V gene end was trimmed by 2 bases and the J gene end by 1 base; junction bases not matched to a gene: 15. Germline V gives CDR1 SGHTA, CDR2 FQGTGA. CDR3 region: CASSLARRGPRGKNTEAFF. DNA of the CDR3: TGTGCCAGCAGCTTAGCCCGCAGGGGGCCTCGGGGGAAGAACACTGAAGCTTTCTTT.

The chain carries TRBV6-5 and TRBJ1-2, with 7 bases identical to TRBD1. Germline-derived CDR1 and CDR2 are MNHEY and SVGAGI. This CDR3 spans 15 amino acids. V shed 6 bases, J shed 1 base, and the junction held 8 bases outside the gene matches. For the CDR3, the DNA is TGTGCCAGCAGACCGACAGGGAAACTTAACTATGGCTACACCTTC. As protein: CASRPTGKLNYGYTF.

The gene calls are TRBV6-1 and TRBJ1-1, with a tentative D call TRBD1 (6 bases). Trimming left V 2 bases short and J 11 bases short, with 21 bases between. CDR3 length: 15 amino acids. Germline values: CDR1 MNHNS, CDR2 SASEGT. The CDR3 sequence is CASSERGRTPGVAFF. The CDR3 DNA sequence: TGTGCCAGCAGTGAAAGGGGCAGGACACCAGGGGTGGCTTTCTTT.

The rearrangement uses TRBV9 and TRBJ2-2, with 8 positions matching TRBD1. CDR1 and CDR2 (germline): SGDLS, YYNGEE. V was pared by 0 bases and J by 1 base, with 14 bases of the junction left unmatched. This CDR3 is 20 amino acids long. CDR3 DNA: TGTGCCAGCAGCGTAGCTCCGGACAGGGACCCATTAAGGAACACCGGGGAGCTGTTTTTT. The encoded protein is CASSVAPDRDPLRNTGELFF.

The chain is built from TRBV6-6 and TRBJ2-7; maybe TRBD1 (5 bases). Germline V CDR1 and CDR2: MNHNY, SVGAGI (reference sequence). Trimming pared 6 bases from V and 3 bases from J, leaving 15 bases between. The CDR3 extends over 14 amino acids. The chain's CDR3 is CASRPSREDYEQYF. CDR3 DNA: TGTGCCAGCAGGCCCTCCAGGGAAGACTACGAGCAGTACTTC.

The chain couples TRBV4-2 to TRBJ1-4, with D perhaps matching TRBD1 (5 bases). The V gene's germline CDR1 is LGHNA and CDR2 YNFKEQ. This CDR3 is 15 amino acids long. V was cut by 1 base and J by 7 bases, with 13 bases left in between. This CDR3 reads CASSQGSGGGEKLFF. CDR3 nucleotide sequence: TGTGCCAGCAGCCAAGGGAGCGGGGGGGGTGAAAAACTGTTTTTT.

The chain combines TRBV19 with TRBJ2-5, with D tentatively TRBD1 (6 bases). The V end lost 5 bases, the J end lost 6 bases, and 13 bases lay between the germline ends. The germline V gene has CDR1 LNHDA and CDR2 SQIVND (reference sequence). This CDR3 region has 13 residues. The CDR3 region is CASSVGRGKTQYF. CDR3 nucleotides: TGTGCCAGTAGTGTCGGCAGGGGAAAGACCCAGTACTTC.

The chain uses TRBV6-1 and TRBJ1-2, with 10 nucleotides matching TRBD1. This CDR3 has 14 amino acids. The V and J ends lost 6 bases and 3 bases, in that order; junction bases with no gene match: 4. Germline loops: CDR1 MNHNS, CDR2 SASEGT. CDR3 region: CASRTGTGDYGYTF. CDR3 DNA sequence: TGTGCCAGCAGGACGGGGACAGGGGACTATGGCTACACCTTC.